The text below deals with one T cell receptor (beta chain). No antigen is known for it. This entry belongs to a study of blood T cells in healthy people across ages. Whole-study results and caveats: Diversity was higher, and naive CD4+ cells more numerous, in long-lived donors than in aged donors.

A second about 6 to 12 cycle PCR used barcoded and J-beta primers. The authors tagged each cDNA molecule using a template-switch adaptor with 12 random nucleotides. Per-sample output comprised a minimum of 3 million paired-end reads containing CDR3. One entry per CDR3 protein, called by TCRdb with MiXCR from the 5' RACE reads. The profile covers 1.5 million to 2 million distinct CDR3 sequences, with about 49% appearing a single time and more than 2% taken by the ten largest. The V gene's germline CDR1 is MNHEY and CDR2 SMNVEV (reference sequence). V dropped 4 bases and J dropped 2 bases, with 13 bases sitting between them. The CDR3 covers 15 residues.

This chain uses TRBV27 with TRBJ2-3, with D maybe TRBD1 (6 bases). Sequenced material: blood. The clonotype was recovered from a middle-aged woman in good health. This CDR3 reads CASSSRDKDTDTQYF. The CDR3 nucleotides are TGTGCCAGCAGTTCCCGGGACAAAGACACAGATACGCAGTATTTT.